This TCR beta chain was identified in a study of T cell repertoires in cytomegalovirus infection. Study-level background: As its CMV epitopes, the study selected recently identified HLA-C-restricted and well-studied HLA-B-restricted targets.

V was clipped by 2 bases and J by 2 bases; unmatched bases: 8. This CDR3 region has 17 residues. Germline V gene data show CDR1 as MDHEN and CDR2 as SYDVKM. Points from the study as a whole: Totalled public TCR beta family frequency picked out people who carried CMV plus the relevant HLA. The study found HLA-C-restricted CMV-specific TCR beta clonotypes dominating the ex vivo response.

Comment on this clonotype: Antigen: not known.

MiXCR, run by TCRdb on the reads, gives a single entry per CDR3 protein. The table includes about 340,000 distinct CDR3 sequences, 25% to 30% detected once. J is TRBJ2-3 and V is TRBV28; 9 bases align to TRBD1. The sequencing here drew on cultured PBMCs, taken from culture after CMV antigen stimulation. The origin of this receptor is a human donor in good health (CMV status not recorded). Some clones in this sample may be carry-over from other donors' samples. The CDR3 DNA is TGTGCCAGCAGTTTACTTCTGGGACAGGGACCCACAGATACGCAGTATTTT. Protein sequence: CASSLLLGQGPTDTQYF.